These 21 T cell receptor beta chains were all obtained from the same sample, sequenced in a study of breast tumors, draining lymph nodes, adjacent tissues. TCRdb re-called the multiplex PCR reads through MiXCR, storing one row per CDR3 protein. Here the sample spans approximately 90,000 distinct CDR3 sequences, approximately 28% being singletons. Breast cancer patients provided tissue from their axillary draining lymph nodes. The sequenced material came from axillary lymph node tissue. These receptors were taken from a female donor with breast cancer. Some clones in this sample may be carry-over from other donors' samples.

As for this clonotype: A much bigger clone sits one base away, suggesting this may be a read error. The conserved closing phenylalanine or tryptophan is absent in this CDR3, likely reflecting a read error. Because the CDR3's place on the DNA is in doubt, the DNA is left out and the CDR3 is given as listed by TCRdb. The J gene is TRBJ2-1, the V gene TRBV14; the D call of TRBD2 is as the table states it, not checked on the DNA. The CDR3 is 13 residues long, ends included. CDR1 is SGHDN, CDR2 FVKESK, per germline. The CDR3 here is CASSQDDRLVEFS.

A note on this clonotype: Since a much larger clone is just one base distant, this may be a read error. Lacking the conserved final phenylalanine or tryptophan, this CDR3 likely reflects a read error. V is TRBV18 and J is TRBJ2-7, with 7 bases fitting TRBD1. Germline values: CDR1 KGHSH, CDR2 LQKENI. With 5 bases clipped from V and 5 bases from J, the junction kept 9 bases outside the gene matches. The CDR3 extends over 14 amino acids. This CDR3 is CASSLRQGRDEQYL. The DNA of the CDR3 is TGTGCCAGCTCATTACGACAGGGTAGGGACGAGCAGTACCTC.

Many counts were recorded for this clonotype. The chain employs TRBV12-3 or TRBV12-4 and TRBJ2-2; possibly TRBD1 for D (6 bases). Between the trimmed V and J ends, which lost 5 bases and 1 base, there was a span of 11 bases. The CDR3 contains 15 residues. CDR3 in DNA: TGTGCCAGCAGTCCGTGGGACATGAACACCGGGGAGCTGTTTTTT. Amino acid sequence: CASSPWDMNTGELFF.

This clonotype was seen many times. This sequence joins TRBV3-1 and TRBJ1-2, with 7 bases lining up with TRBD1. In germline, CDR1 is LGHDT, CDR2 YNNKEL (reference sequence). The CDR3 length is 16 residues. The V and J ends lost 3 bases and 4 bases, in that order; junction bases with no gene match: 11. The chain's CDR3 is CASSQRGQVVTYGYTF. CDR3 nucleotide sequence: TGTGCCAGCAGCCAGCGCGGACAGGTGGTTACCTATGGCTACACCTTC.

This clonotype was seen many times. V and J are TRBV7-9 and TRBJ2-7, with a weak D call TRBD2 (6 bases). V shed 8 bases and J shed 5 bases, with 16 bases lying between them. The CDR3 totals 13 residues. Germline lookup yields CDR1 SEHNR and CDR2 FQNEAQ (reference sequence). CDR3 protein: CASLGDSPHEQYF. The DNA of the CDR3 is TGTGCCAGCTTAGGGGACTCGCCCCACGAGCAGTACTTC.

This clonotype was recorded many times. The rearrangement uses TRBV6-6 and TRBJ2-2; possibly TRBD2 for D (5 bases). This CDR3 spans 13 amino acids. Germline V gene sequence: CDR1 MNHNY, CDR2 SVGAGI (reference sequence). V was shortened by 7 bases and J by 6 bases, with 12 bases between the two germline ends. The CDR3 coding sequence is TGTGCCAGCATAGGAATGGGAGCCGGGGAGCTGTTTTTT. This codes for CASIGMGAGELFF.

On this clonotype itself: One end of the junction does not line up with germline, which may come from a read error. The chain carries TRBV24-1 and TRBJ1-2; D call uncertain. Germline lookup yields CDR1 KGHDR and CDR2 SFDVKD. The CDR3 length is 12 residues. In DNA, the CDR3 is TGTGCCGCCAGTGAGGCTTATGAGGGCTACACCTTC. Residues: CAASEAYEGYTF.

The rearrangement links TRBV19 to TRBJ1-2; 9 bases match TRBD1. Germline loops: CDR1 LNHDA, CDR2 SQIVND (reference sequence). The CDR3 runs to 15 residues. Germline trimming cut 5 bases from V and 2 bases from J; bases unmatched to any gene: 6. CDR3 DNA sequence: TGTGCCAGTAGTGACCCGGGACAGGGAAACTATGGCTACACCTTC. The encoded protein is CASSDPGQGNYGYTF.

As to this clonotype: A read error may explain this, as a much larger clone is one base away. The chain has TRBV6-5 and TRBJ2-1, with TRBD1 identical over 7 bases. Per the germline V gene, CDR1 is MNHEY and CDR2 is SVGAGI. This CDR3 has 14 residues. The CDR3 sequence: CASIEGASYDEQFF. CDR3 bases: TGTGCCAGCATAGAGGGGGCCTCCTACGATGAGCAGTTCTTC.

The sample holds many counts of this clonotype. This CDR3 is CASAAVGTGTGELFF. CDR3 in DNA: TGCGCCTCAGCCGCAGTTGGGACTGGCACCGGGGAGCTGTTTTTT. J is TRBJ2-2 and V is TRBV5-1; D perhaps matches TRBD2 (6 bases). Germline values: CDR1 SGHRS, CDR2 YFSETQ. The CDR3 contains 15 residues. The V gene lost 10 bases and the J gene lost 4 bases, with 20 bases spanning the gap.

This clonotype was seen repeatedly, ten times or more. The chain joins TRBV20-1 to TRBJ2-3; D tentatively reads TRBD1 or TRBD2 (5 bases each). This CDR3 is 12 amino acids long. Looked up from germline, CDR1 is DFQATT and CDR2 is SNEGSKA (reference sequence). V was trimmed by 5 bases and J by 2 bases, leaving 8 bases between them. The CDR3 region is CSAGGYTDTQYF. The CDR3 DNA is TGCAGTGCTGGGGGTTACACAGATACGCAGTATTTT.

CDR3 bases: TGTGCCACCAGTGAACCCACCCCAGGGGCTAGCGGGAGGTATGAGCAGTTCTTC. This gives the protein CATSEPTPGASGRYEQFF. The chain combines TRBV24-1 with TRBJ2-1; 11 nucleotides agree with TRBD2. V shed 4 bases, J shed 8 bases, and the junction held 15 bases outside the gene matches. Per germline, CDR1 KGHDR and CDR2 SFDVKD. The CDR3 is 18 amino acids.

As for this clonotype: This may come from a read error, since a much larger clone is one base off. The chain couples TRBV6-2 or TRBV6-3 to TRBJ2-7; tentative D call: TRBD2 (6 bases). The CDR3 has 16 amino acids. Looked up from germline, CDR1 is MNHEY and CDR2 is SVGEGT. In DNA, the CDR3 is TGTGCCGGCAGTTACTCGATTCGGGAGCGCTCCTACGAGCAGTACTTC. Amino acid sequence: CAGSYSIRERSYEQYF.

The chain joins TRBV10-3 to TRBJ1-3; 8 bases are shared with TRBD1. V lost 8 bases, J lost 0 bases, and 12 bases stayed unmatched. Per the germline V gene, CDR1 is ENHRY and CDR2 is SYGVKD. CDR3 size: 17 residues. CDR3 nucleotide sequence: TGTGCCATCCTGTCTGCCGGGACAGGCTCCTCTGGAAACACCATATATTTT. Protein sequence: CAILSAGTGSSGNTIYF.

Ten or more counts support this clonotype. The V gene is TRBV7-8, the J gene TRBJ2-6; no definite D call. This CDR3 has 15 residues. V was pared by 1 base and J by 4 bases, with 8 bases between. Per the germline V gene, CDR1 is SGHVS and CDR2 is FQNEAQ. CDR3 in amino acids: CASSLERVGANVLTF. The DNA of the CDR3 is TGTGCCAGCAGCTTAGAACGGGTCGGGGCCAACGTCCTGACTTTC.

The J gene is TRBJ1-5, the V gene TRBV12-3 or TRBV12-4, with D possibly matching TRBD1 (6 bases). V was cut by 2 bases and J by 5 bases, with 10 bases left in between. The CDR3 has 14 residues. CDR3 region: CASSLMGADQPQHF. The DNA for the CDR3 is TGTGCCAGCAGTTTAATGGGGGCCGATCAGCCCCAGCATTTT.

This clonotype has only a few counts. A much larger clone lies a single base off, so this may be a read error. The chain joins TRBV27 to TRBJ2-7; weak D call: TRBD1 (5 bases). This CDR3 has 12 amino acids. V lost 3 bases, J lost 6 bases, and 9 bases lay in between. CDR1 and CDR2 from the germline V gene are MNHEY and SMNVEV (reference sequence). CDR3 DNA sequence: TGTGCCAGCAGTTTTGGGGCCTTCGAGCAGTACTTC. Amino acid sequence: CASSFGAFEQYF.

This clonotype has ten or more counts. The chain employs TRBV10-3 and TRBJ2-5; D ambiguous. The germline V and J ends were trimmed by 4 bases and 2 bases, with 14 bases remaining between them. In germline, CDR1 is ENHRY, CDR2 SYGVKD. The CDR3 extends over 15 amino acids. CDR3: CAISGSVRSQETQYF. The CDR3 DNA sequence: TGTGCCATCAGTGGTTCGGTCCGTTCTCAAGAGACCCAGTACTTC.

This clonotype was found many times. CDR3 in amino acids: CASRLRGDYNEQFF. The CDR3 DNA reads TGTGCCAGCAGGCTACGGGGGGATTACAATGAGCAGTTCTTC. The chain joins TRBV7-9 to TRBJ2-1, with 7 bases lining up with TRBD2. The CDR3 is 14 amino acids. Unmatched junction bases numbered 6, after V lost 6 bases and J lost 4 bases. Looked up from germline, CDR1 is SEHNR and CDR2 is FQNEAQ (reference sequence).

As regards this clonotype: One end of the junction does not line up with germline, which may come from a read error. J is TRBJ2-7 and V is TRBV4-1; D uncertain. Germline CDR1 reads MGHRA; CDR2 reads YSYEKL. The CDR3 sequence is 13 residues long. The CDR3: CASSQVPNYERYF. For the CDR3, the DNA is TGCGCCAGCAGCCAAGTTCCCAACTACGAGCGGTACTTC.

There are many counts of this clonotype. This chain connects TRBV11-2 to TRBJ1-3, with D unclear. The CDR3 runs 13 residues. CDR1 and CDR2 from the germline V gene are SGHAT and FQNNGV. Trimming removed 7 bases at V and 4 bases at J, with 11 bases between. The DNA of the CDR3 is TGTGCCAGCAAGCAATCGGGGGGAAACACCATATATTTT. It translates to CASKQSGGNTIYF.